This TCR beta chain emerged from a study of T cell responses to AZD1222 COVID-19 vaccine. Produced via immunoSEQ multiplex PCR; TCRdb's table is partial and in-frame only. This sample has approximately 79,000 clones; around four fifths occur once, and the top ten carry approximately 1.4%. Points from the study as a whole: It should be noted that donors were predominantly white British and more often female, and clonal diversity was possibly underestimated.

On this clone itself: Its antigen remains unknown.

This sample comprised peripheral blood, obtained 28 days after the second AZD1222 dose. The source of this sequence is an adult who received the AZD1222 COVID-19 vaccine.

The CDR3 spells CAWSVKETETF. CDR3 nucleotide sequence: TGTGCCTGGAGTGTAAAGGAGACTGAGACCTTC. J is TRBJ1-2 and V is TRBV30, with D uncertain. The CDR3 sequence is 11 residues long. Trimming shortened V by 0 bases and J by 14 bases, and 13 bases separated the two germline ends. Germline CDR1 GTSNPN, CDR2 SVGIG (reference sequence).